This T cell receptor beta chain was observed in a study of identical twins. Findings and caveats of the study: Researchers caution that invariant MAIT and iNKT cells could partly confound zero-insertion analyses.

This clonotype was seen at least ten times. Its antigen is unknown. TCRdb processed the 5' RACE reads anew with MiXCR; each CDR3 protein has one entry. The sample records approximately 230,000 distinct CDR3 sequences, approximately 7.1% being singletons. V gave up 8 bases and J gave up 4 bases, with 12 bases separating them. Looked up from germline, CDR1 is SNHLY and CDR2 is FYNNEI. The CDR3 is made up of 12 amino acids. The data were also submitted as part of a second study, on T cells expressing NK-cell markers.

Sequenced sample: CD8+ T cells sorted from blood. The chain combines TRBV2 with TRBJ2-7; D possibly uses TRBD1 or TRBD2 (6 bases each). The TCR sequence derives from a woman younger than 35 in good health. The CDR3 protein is CASARGVYEQYF. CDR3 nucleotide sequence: TGTGCCAGCGCTAGGGGGGTTTACGAGCAGTACTTC. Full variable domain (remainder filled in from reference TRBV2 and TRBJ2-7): EPEVTQTPSHQVTQMGQEVILRCVPISNHLYFYWYRQILGQKVEFLVSFYNNEISEKSEIFDDQFSVERPDGSNFTLKIRSTKLEDSAMYFCASARGVYEQYFGPGTRLTVT.